The sequence of this T cell receptor (beta chain) was determined in a study of blood T cell repertoires in COVID-19. Whole-study context: T cells, B-cell-depleted T cells, or PBMCs provided the cDNA or gDNA that served as material.

Assay used: immunoSEQ multiplex PCR; TCRdb lists only in-frame clones, some missing. The sample holds roughly 200,000 clones, roughly four fifths seen once. Germline CDR1 and CDR2: SGHAT and FQNNGV. Unmatched junction bases numbered 4, after V lost 4 bases and J lost 2 bases. The CDR3 contains 14 residues. This clonotype originated in a man aged 50-59 years who had recovered from COVID-19. The rearrangement links TRBV11-2 to TRBJ2-7, with 8 bases aligning to TRBD1. The sequenced material came from peripheral blood. CDR3 in DNA: TGTGCCAGCAGCTATGGACAGGGCACCTACGAGCAGTACTTC. Protein product: CASSYGQGTYEQYF.